This T cell receptor beta chain was obtained from a study of blood T cell repertoires in COVID-19. The CDR3 has 11 amino acids. V gave up 2 bases and J gave up 5 bases, with 4 bases separating them. Per germline, CDR1 SGHDT and CDR2 YYEEEE. Per the authors' pipeline: By means of reference gene primer amplification, nucleated cell counts were estimated. TCRdb's table, derived via immunoSEQ multiplex PCR, lists solely in-frame clones and lacks some. The DNA was the basis for D and trimming; V, J and clone size are from that table. Of 300,000 to 400,000 clones in the sample, 70% to 90% were seen once. The sequencing input was PBMCs or T cells enriched from blood (not recorded which). The chain recombines TRBV5-6 with TRBJ1-1; no definite D call. The receptor's source is a woman between 25 and 40 years old with acute COVID-19. The CDR3 loop is CASSLSTEAFF. The DNA of the CDR3 is TGTGCCAGCAGCTTATCGACTGAAGCTTTCTTT.